Below, 4 T cell receptor beta chains from the same sample are listed, as sequenced in a study of blood T cell repertoires in COVID-19. Profiling relied on immunoSEQ multiplex PCR, and the TCRdb table lists in-frame clones only, not all of them. The sample has approximately 300,000 clones, about 85% seen once. Input material: peripheral blood. The origin of the receptors is a human donor with COVID-19, enrolled during active disease. The donor label of this sample is uncertain.

This chain joins TRBV30 and TRBJ1-1; the D is unclear. V was trimmed by 5 bases and J by 0 bases, leaving 7 bases between them. Germline V gene data show CDR1 as GTSNPN and CDR2 as SVGIG (reference sequence). This CDR3 region has 12 residues. CDR3 sequence: CAWGSVNTEAFF. The CDR3 nucleotides read TGTGCCTGGGGCAGTGTGAACACTGAAGCTTTCTTT.

The J gene is TRBJ1-5, the V gene TRBV15; D is undetermined. The CDR3 loop spans 15 amino acids. Germline CDR1 is LNHNV and CDR2 is YYDKDF (reference sequence). Trimming removed 5 bases at V and 5 bases at J, with 16 bases between. The CDR3 nucleotides read TGTGCCACCAGCTCCCTGGCCGCAGAGGATCAGCCCCAGCATTTT. It translates to CATSSLAAEDQPQHF.

The chain is built from TRBV27 and TRBJ2-7, with 8 bases that match TRBD1. Germline V gene sequence: CDR1 MNHEY, CDR2 SMNVEV (reference sequence). This CDR3 is 17 amino acids long. The trim removed 2 bases at V and 2 bases at J, leaving 11 bases unmatched. The CDR3, as DNA: TGTGCCAGCAGTTTAAGACCCTGGGGGACAGGAGCCTACGAGCAGTACTTC. As protein: CASSLRPWGTGAYEQYF.

The rearrangement links TRBV28 to TRBJ1-5; D might be TRBD1 (5 bases). The CDR3 is 16 amino acids. Germline-derived CDR1 and CDR2 are MDHEN and SYDVKM. V dropped 5 bases and J dropped 1 base, with 15 bases sitting between them. The CDR3, as DNA: TGTGCCAGCAGTCAGATCGACAGCTGGAGCAATCAGCCCCAGCATTTT. Encoded protein: CASSQIDSWSNQPQHF.